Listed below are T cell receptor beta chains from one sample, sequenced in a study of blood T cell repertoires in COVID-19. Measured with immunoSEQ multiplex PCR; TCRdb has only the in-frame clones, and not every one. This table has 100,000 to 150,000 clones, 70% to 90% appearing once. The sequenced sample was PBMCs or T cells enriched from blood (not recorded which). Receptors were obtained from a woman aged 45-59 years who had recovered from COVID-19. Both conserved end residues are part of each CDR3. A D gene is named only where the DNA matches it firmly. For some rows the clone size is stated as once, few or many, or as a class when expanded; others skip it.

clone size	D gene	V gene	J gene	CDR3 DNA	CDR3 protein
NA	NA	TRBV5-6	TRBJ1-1	TGTGCCAGCAGCCAAGATGCGCAGGGGTATAACACTGAAGCTTTCTTT	CASSQDAQGYNTEAFF
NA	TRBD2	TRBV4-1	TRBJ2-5	TGCGCCAGCAGCCAAGATACGGGACTAGCGGGGGGGCAAGAGACCCAGTACTTC	CASSQDTGLAGGQETQYF
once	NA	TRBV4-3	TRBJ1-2	TGCGCCAGCAGCCAAGGACAGGATAACTATGGCTACACCTTC	CASSQGQDNYGYTF
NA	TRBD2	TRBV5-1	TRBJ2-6	TGCGCCAGCAGCGCGGGGGGCGCCTCTGGGGCCAACGTCCTGACTTTC	CASSAGGASGANVLTF
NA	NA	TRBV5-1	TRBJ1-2	TGCGCCAGCAGCCGGACAGACGCTAACTATGGCTACACCTTC	CASSRTDANYGYTF
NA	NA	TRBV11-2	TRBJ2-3	TGTGCCAGCAGCTTAAGTGAGGATACGCAGTATTTT	CASSLSEDTQYF
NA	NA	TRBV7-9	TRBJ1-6	TGTGCCAGCAGCTCGTCCGGGGGTCCCCTCCACTTT	CASSSSGGPLHF
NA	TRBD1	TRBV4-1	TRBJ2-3	TGCGCCAGCAGCCATGAGGACAGGGGAGGATCAGATACGCAGTATTTT	CASSHEDRGGSDTQYF
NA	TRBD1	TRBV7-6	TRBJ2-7	TGTGCCAGCAGCACCTCGGACAGGGGGGCCACCTACGAGCAGTACTTC	CASSTSDRGATYEQYF
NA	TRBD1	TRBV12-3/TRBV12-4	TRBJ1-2	TGTGCCAGCAGTCAGGACAGGGGGTATGGCTACACCTTC	CASSQDRGYGYTF
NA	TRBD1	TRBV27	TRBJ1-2	TGTGCCAGCAGTCCGGGGACAGGGTTTAGCTATGGCTACACCTTC	CASSPGTGFSYGYTF
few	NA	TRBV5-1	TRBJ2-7	TGCGCCAGCAGCGACCCCCCGGGGAAGGCCGAGCAGTACTTC	CASSDPPGKAEQYF
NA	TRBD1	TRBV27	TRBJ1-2	TGTGCCAGCAGTCCCGGGACAGGGAACTATGGCTACACCTTC	CASSPGTGNYGYTF
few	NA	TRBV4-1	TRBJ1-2	TGCGCCAGCAGGGATCCATGGTTGACAGTCGGTGGCTACACCTTC	CASRDPWLTVGGYTF
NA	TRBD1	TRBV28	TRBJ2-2	TGTGCCAGCAGCCTCCTAGACAGGGCGGCCGGGGAGCTGTTTTTT	CASSLLDRAAGELFF